Shown below are 29 T cell receptor beta chains from a single sample sequenced in a study of early T cells in non-severe SARS-CoV-2 infection. TCRdb analysed the 5' RACE reads with MiXCR anew, one entry per CDR3 protein. Found here are about 59,000 distinct CDR3 sequences, about 12% of them singletons; the top ten hold about a tenth. The material was whole blood, obtained at baseline. These receptors originate from an adult who was a healthcare worker with PCR-confirmed SARS-CoV-2 infection or an uninfected control (not recorded which).

The chain couples TRBV9 to TRBJ1-1; D is ambiguous. Germline V gene sequence: CDR1 SGDLS, CDR2 YYNGEE. V was clipped by 0 bases and J by 0 bases, with 6 bases between them. This CDR3 comprises 14 residues. The CDR3: CASSVDIMNTEAFF. The CDR3 DNA reads as TGTGCCAGCAGCGTAGATATAATGAACACTGAAGCTTTCTTT.

The chain uses TRBV19 and TRBJ2-3; possibly TRBD1 or TRBD2 for D (5 bases each). This CDR3 comprises 14 residues. With 10 bases removed from V and 0 bases from J, the gap between germline ends came to 14 bases. Germline CDR1 and CDR2: LNHDA and SQIVND (reference sequence). The CDR3 protein is CATTGTYSTDTQYF. In nucleotides, the CDR3 is TGTGCCACCACGGGGACCTATAGCACAGATACGCAGTATTTT.

This clonotype has a handful of counts. The rearrangement links TRBV30 to TRBJ2-5; D is tentatively TRBD1 or TRBD2 (6 bases each). This CDR3 has 13 amino acids. V lost 1 base, J lost 5 bases, and 11 bases lay in between. The V gene's germline CDR1 is GTSNPN and CDR2 SVGIG (reference sequence). The CDR3 region has the DNA TGTGCCTGGAGTGAGGGGGGTCTTGAGACCCAGTACTTC. It translates to CAWSEGGLETQYF.

This clonotype was observed many times. The chain combines TRBV7-6 with TRBJ2-3; 10 bases align to TRBD1. V shed 0 bases, J shed 4 bases, and the junction held 4 bases outside the gene matches. This CDR3 region has 16 residues. Germline V gene lookup returns CDR1 SGHVS and CDR2 FNYEAQ. DNA of the CDR3: TGTGCCAGCAGCTTAGCCGGGACAGGGGTTGCAGATACGCAGTATTTT. It codes for CASSLAGTGVADTQYF.

In its sample, this clonotype was seen many times. This rearrangement joins TRBV7-2 to TRBJ2-3, with 10 bases fitting TRBD2. Per the germline V gene, CDR1 is SGHTA and CDR2 is FQGNSA. The CDR3 covers 16 residues. Germline trimming cut 2 bases from V and 3 bases from J; bases unmatched to any gene: 5. The CDR3 spells CASSLQGTSVTDTQYF. The CDR3 coding sequence is TGTGCCAGCAGCTTACAAGGGACTAGCGTGACAGATACGCAGTATTTT.

This clonotype was seen only a few times. This rearrangement joins TRBV19 to TRBJ1-2; D perhaps matches TRBD1 (6 bases). CDR3 length equals 14 residues. V was cut by 3 bases and J by 5 bases, with 13 bases left in between. CDR1 and CDR2 (germline): LNHDA, SQIVND (reference sequence). The CDR3 protein is CASSILGGFYGYTF. The CDR3 DNA reads as TGTGCCAGTAGTATTTTAGGGGGGTTTTATGGCTACACCTTC.

By share, this clonotype ranks as medium-sized (0.01 to 0.1%). V usage is TRBV11-1 and J usage is TRBJ1-2; a possible D gene is TRBD1 (5 bases). Germline lookup yields CDR1 SGHAT and CDR2 FQDESV (reference sequence). The V end lost 8 bases, the J end lost 3 bases, and 16 bases lay between the germline ends. The CDR3 has 14 residues. CDR3 sequence: CASSNGALDYGYTF. CDR3 nucleotides: TGTGCCAGCTCAAACGGGGCCCTGGACTATGGCTACACCTTC.

The table lists this clonotype with many counts. The chain links TRBV7-9 to TRBJ2-5; TRBD2 aligns across 7 bases. Germline V gene data show CDR1 as SEHNR and CDR2 as FQNEAQ (reference sequence). CDR3 length equals 14 residues. The trim removed 5 bases at V and 0 bases at J, leaving 3 bases unmatched. The CDR3 region is CASSPTSDQETQYF. In DNA, the CDR3 is TGTGCCAGCAGCCCTACTAGCGACCAAGAGACCCAGTACTTC.

This clonotype was seen at least ten times. The genes are TRBV19 and TRBJ2-2; D may be TRBD2 (5 bases). Between the trimmed V and J ends, which lost 5 bases and 2 bases, there was a span of 9 bases. Germline V gene data show CDR1 as LNHDA and CDR2 as SQIVND (reference sequence). This CDR3 is built from 14 residues. The CDR3 sequence: CASSRTANTGELFF. CDR3 DNA sequence: TGTGCCAGTAGTCGGACTGCCAACACCGGGGAGCTGTTTTTT.

This clonotype was counted only a few times. The J gene is TRBJ2-4, the V gene TRBV5-1, with D unresolved. The CDR3 length is 17 residues. The germline CDR1 and CDR2 sequences are SGHRS and YFSETQ. Trimming stripped 0 bases from V and 7 bases from J, with 20 bases between. The CDR3 reads CASSLAYGGNLRNIQYF. The CDR3, as DNA: TGCGCCAGCAGCTTGGCCTATGGCGGTAATTTGAGGAACATTCAGTACTTC.

A few counts support this clonotype. V usage is TRBV27 and J usage is TRBJ2-1, with D tentatively TRBD1 (6 bases). The CDR3 spans 13 residues. The V gene's germline CDR1 is MNHEY and CDR2 SMNVEV (reference sequence). V was clipped by 5 bases and J by 8 bases, with 13 bases between them. Here the CDR3 reads CASSATRGHEQFF. CDR3 bases: TGTGCCAGCAGTGCCACCAGGGGTCATGAGCAGTTCTTC.

This sequence joins TRBV11-3 and TRBJ2-7, with no clear D. There are 16 residues in the CDR3. From germline, CDR1 is SGHNT and CDR2 YENEEA. V lost 1 base to trimming and J lost 0 bases, with 13 bases between them. The chain's CDR3 is CASSLAPGLGSYEQYF. In nucleotides, the CDR3 is TGTGCCAGCAGCTTAGCCCCCGGGCTCGGCTCCTACGAGCAGTACTTC.

This clonotype showed up just a few times. CDR3 sequence: CASTDVPGGPTDTQYF. CDR3 sequence (DNA): TGTGCCAGCACCGACGTCCCGGGGGGGCCAACAGATACGCAGTATTTT. V is TRBV11-2 and J is TRBJ2-3; 8 bases line up with TRBD2. With V trimmed by 7 bases and J by 3 bases, 12 bases remained unmatched. Germline V lookup: CDR1 SGHAT, CDR2 FQNNGV. The CDR3 spans 16 residues.

This clonotype was detected only a few times. The gene calls are TRBV4-2 and TRBJ2-7, with a tentative D call TRBD1 (5 bases). The V and J ends lost 1 base and 6 bases respectively, with 16 bases between them. Germline loops: CDR1 LGHNA, CDR2 YNFKEQ. CDR3 length: 15 amino acids. The CDR3 sequence is CASSQVGQGSIEQYF. The CDR3, as DNA: TGTGCCAGCAGCCAAGTTGGCCAGGGATCCATCGAGCAGTACTTC.

This clonotype was found a few times. The rearrangement uses TRBV29-1 and TRBJ2-6; possibly TRBD2 for D (6 bases). Between the trimmed V and J ends, which lost 3 bases and 0 bases, there was a span of 9 bases. Germline values: CDR1 SQVTM, CDR2 ANQGSEA. The CDR3 has 15 amino acids. This chain's CDR3 is CSVDAGPSGANVLTF. CDR3 in DNA: TGCAGCGTTGACGCGGGACCCTCTGGGGCCAACGTCCTGACTTTC.

This clonotype showed up just a few times. The chain carries TRBV10-3 and TRBJ1-2; maybe TRBD1 (5 bases). CDR3 length: 14 residues. The V and J ends lost 0 bases and 4 bases respectively, with 9 bases between them. The V gene's germline CDR1 is ENHRY and CDR2 SYGVKD. This chain's CDR3 is CAISESTDSYGYTF. In DNA form, the CDR3 reads TGTGCCATCAGTGAGTCGACAGACAGCTATGGCTACACCTTC.

A few counts support this clonotype. The V gene is TRBV5-1, the J gene TRBJ2-7; 9 nucleotides line up with TRBD1. The germline gives CDR1 SGHRS, CDR2 YFSETQ. Germline trimming cut 4 bases from V and 0 bases from J; bases unmatched to any gene: 2. The CDR3 length is 14 residues. In DNA, the CDR3 is TGCGCCAGCAGCCCGACAGGGGGCTCCTACGAGCAGTACTTC. Residues: CASSPTGGSYEQYF.

This clonotype was seen only a few times. The V and J genes are TRBV20-1 and TRBJ1-6; 9 bases are a match to TRBD1. This CDR3 has 16 residues. The junction had 2 bases not matched to a gene; V was cut back by 0 bases and J by 2 bases. Germline CDR1 DFQATT, CDR2 SNEGSKA (reference sequence). The CDR3: CSARDRQGAYNSPLHF. The DNA of the CDR3 is TGCAGTGCTAGAGACAGACAGGGGGCCTATAATTCACCCCTCCACTTT.

The CDR3 DNA reads TGCGCCAGCAGCTTGGAGCTAGCGGGGGTGATTAGCTCCTACAATGAGCAGTTCTTC. Translated: CASSLELAGVISSYNEQFF. The chain uses TRBV5-1 and TRBJ2-1, with 10 bases identical to TRBD2. The CDR3 spans 19 residues. Trimming took 0 bases from V and 0 from J; bases not matched to a gene: 9. Germline CDR1 is SGHRS and CDR2 is YFSETQ. The full variable domain, rest sourced from reference TRBV5-1 and TRBJ2-1, is KAGVTQTPRYLIKTRGQQVTLSCSPISGHRSVSWYQQTPGQGLQFLFEYFSETQRNKGNFPGRFSGRQFSNSRSEMNVSTLELGDSALYLCASSLELAGVISSYNEQFFGPGTRLTVL.

The rearrangement links TRBV12-3 or TRBV12-4 to TRBJ1-2; D is possibly TRBD1 (6 bases). Trimming took off 1 base at V and 8 bases at J, with 23 bases between the two ends. The CDR3 loop spans 17 amino acids. CDR3 amino acids: CASSLVGTSGGVFGYTF. In DNA form, the CDR3 reads TGTGCCAGCAGTTTAGTAGGGACATCGGGGGGAGTATTCGGCTACACCTTC.

This chain joins TRBV12-3 or TRBV12-4 and TRBJ2-5; no clear D. The CDR3 consists of 13 residues. Trimming removed 7 bases at V and 5 bases at J, with 14 bases between. The chain's CDR3 is CASTQDSWETQYF. CDR3 nucleotides: TGTGCCAGCACCCAAGATTCATGGGAGACCCAGTACTTC.

This clonotype has a handful of counts. J is TRBJ2-7 and V is TRBV29-1, with D perhaps matching TRBD1 or TRBD2 (5 bases each). This CDR3 has 17 amino acids. The V gene's germline CDR1 is SQVTM and CDR2 ANQGSEA. V dropped 3 bases and J dropped 2 bases, with 23 bases sitting between them. CDR3 DNA: TGCAGCGTTGAGGCAAGAGGGGTGAGGGGCCGCGCCTACGAGCAGTACTTC. Its translation: CSVEARGVRGRAYEQYF.

The genes are TRBV20-1 and TRBJ2-7; TRBD2 matches 7 bases. The length of the CDR3 is 13 residues. The V gene's germline CDR1 is DFQATT and CDR2 SNEGSKA (reference sequence). The V segment lost 3 bases and the J segment 3 bases; nucleotides outside the gene matches: 5. The CDR3 DNA sequence: TGCAGTGCTAGCGAAGTAGCGGGCTACGAGCAGTACTTC. Its protein is CSASEVAGYEQYF.

This clonotype showed up just a few times. V usage is TRBV7-8 and J usage is TRBJ2-7, with 10 bases identical to TRBD2. This CDR3 spans 15 amino acids. Unmatched junction bases numbered 2, after V lost 0 bases and J lost 3 bases. The V gene's germline CDR1 is SGHVS and CDR2 FQNEAQ. The CDR3 sequence: CASSLAASGSYEQYF. Written as DNA, the CDR3 is TGTGCCAGCAGCTTAGCGGCTAGCGGGAGCTACGAGCAGTACTTC. The full variable domain, its missing parts supplied by reference TRBV7-8 and TRBJ2-7, is GAGVSQSPRYKVAKRGQDVALRCDPISGHVSLFWYQQALGQGPEFLTYFQNEAQLDKSGLPSDRFFAERPEGSVSTLKIQRTQQEDSAVYLCASSLAASGSYEQYFGPGTRLTVT.

This clonotype was seen a handful of times. J is TRBJ2-1 and V is TRBV11-3; the D is unclear. The germline V gene encodes CDR1 SGHNT and CDR2 YENEEA. There are 13 residues in the CDR3. The V and J ends lost 5 bases and 10 bases respectively, with 15 bases between them. CDR3 coding DNA: TGTGCCAGCAGCCTTTCGACGGATGCCGAGCAGTTCTTC. This encodes CASSLSTDAEQFF.

The V gene is TRBV5-1, the J gene TRBJ2-7, with D tentatively TRBD1 (6 bases). Germline-derived CDR1 and CDR2 are SGHRS and YFSETQ. CDR3 length equals 12 residues. V was clipped by 4 bases and J by 4 bases, with 9 bases between them. The CDR3 spells CASSGQRYEQYF. CDR3 in DNA: TGCGCCAGCAGCGGACAGCGGTACGAGCAGTACTTC.

This clonotype was counted a few times. This chain connects TRBV6-2 or TRBV6-3 to TRBJ1-1, with D maybe TRBD1 (5 bases). CDR1 MNHEY and CDR2 SVGEGT come from the germline V gene. The CDR3 is made up of 14 amino acids. V was shortened by 2 bases and J by 1 base, with 8 bases between the two germline ends. The CDR3 spells CASSYNRRNTEAFF. CDR3 nucleotide sequence: TGTGCCAGCAGTTACAACAGGAGGAACACTGAAGCTTTCTTT.

This clonotype occurred many times. The rearrangement uses TRBV3-1 and TRBJ2-7; D perhaps matches TRBD1 (6 bases). This CDR3 spans 16 amino acids. V lost 0 bases, J lost 2 bases, and 14 bases lay in between. CDR1 is LGHDT, CDR2 YNNKEL, per germline (reference sequence). The CDR3 nucleotides are TGTGCCAGCAGCCAAGATCTCGGCAGGGGCCCCTACGAGCAGTACTTC. Protein sequence: CASSQDLGRGPYEQYF.

The rearrangement uses TRBV5-6 and TRBJ1-4; maybe TRBD1 (6 bases). Germline CDR1 is SGHDT and CDR2 is YYEEEE. The CDR3 runs to 15 residues. The germline V and J ends were trimmed by 0 bases and 8 bases, with 14 bases remaining between them. The CDR3 DNA is TGTGCCAGCAGCTTGGCCGGGACACTAGGGGAAAAACTGTTTTTT. Amino acids: CASSLAGTLGEKLFF.